A single sample is the source of the 10 T cell receptor beta chains below, sequenced in a study of shared clonotypes between healthy human individuals. Clones were sequenced by immunoSEQ multiplex PCR, and TCRdb holds only the in-frame ones, with some missing. The sample includes more than 2,000,000 clones, about 92% of them seen just once. Sequencing was done on a sample of naive CD4+ T cells from PBMCs. The subset is: CD45RA+ positively selected. These receptors came from a man between 18 and 29 years old in good health. Some clones in this sample may be carry-over from other donors' samples.

This clone appeared once. Other DNA sequences in this specimen translate into the identical CDR3. The genes are TRBV28 and TRBJ1-2; TRBD1 matches 8 bases. V gave up 5 bases and J gave up 3 bases; unmatched junction bases: 5. The CDR3 is 14 amino acids. Per germline, CDR1 MDHEN and CDR2 SYDVKM. This CDR3 is CASSPGGADYGYTF. CDR3 coding DNA: TGTGCCAGCAGTCCAGGGGGCGCGGACTATGGCTACACCTTC.

V usage is TRBV7-2 and J usage is TRBJ2-2; 10 bases map to TRBD2. Germline loops: CDR1 SGHTA, CDR2 FQGNSA. This CDR3 comprises 16 residues. V was clipped by 5 bases and J by 3 bases; unmatched bases: 6. The CDR3 region is CASSTGLARDTGELFF. CDR3 nucleotides: TGTGCCAGCAGCACGGGACTAGCGCGAGACACCGGGGAGCTGTTTTTT.

The V gene is TRBV7-2, the J gene TRBJ2-7; D not resolved. Deletions cut 4 bases from V and 0 bases from J, with 7 bases between. CDR1 is SGHTA, CDR2 FQGNSA, per germline. This CDR3 contains 13 residues. CDR3 nucleotides: TGTGCCAGCAGCTCTTCCAGCTCCTACGAGCAGTACTTC. It codes for CASSSSSSYEQYF.

This sequence joins TRBV19 and TRBJ2-4; 7 bases map to TRBD2. CDR1 and CDR2 (germline): LNHDA, SQIVND (reference sequence). With V trimmed by 6 bases and J by 3 bases, 8 bases remained unmatched. The CDR3 has 15 amino acids. This chain's CDR3 is CASRVLASGKNIQYF. The CDR3 DNA is TGTGCCAGTAGAGTACTAGCGTCGGGCAAAAACATTCAGTACTTC.

The J gene is TRBJ2-2, the V gene TRBV11-2; 11 nucleotides align to TRBD2. Germline loops: CDR1 SGHAT, CDR2 FQNNGV. The V segment lost 6 bases and the J segment 4 bases; nucleotides outside the gene matches: 13. CDR3 length: 18 residues. CDR3 loop: CASRPLAGGPGLTGELFF. Written as DNA, the CDR3 is TGTGCCAGCAGACCCCTAGCGGGAGGACCGGGGCTCACCGGGGAGCTGTTTTTT. The whole variable domain, filled in from reference TRBV11-2 and TRBJ2-2, reads EAGVAQSPRYKIIEKRQSVAFWCNPISGHATLYWYQQILGQGPKLLIQFQNNGVVDDSQLPKDRFSAERLKGVDSTLKIQPAKLEDSAVYLCASRPLAGGPGLTGELFFGEGSRLTVL.

The V call is TRBV5-1, the J call TRBJ2-3; weak D call: TRBD2 (5 bases). The V gene's germline CDR1 is SGHRS and CDR2 YFSETQ. This CDR3 contains 16 residues. The germline V and J ends were trimmed by 0 bases and 4 bases, with 15 bases remaining between them. The CDR3 bases are TGCGCCAGCAGCTTGGGGAACTCGGGGATCGCAGATACGCAGTATTTT. This encodes CASSLGNSGIADTQYF.

The gene calls are TRBV7-2 and TRBJ2-3, with no clear D. Germline V gene sequence: CDR1 SGHTA, CDR2 FQGNSA. The CDR3 is 16 residues long. Trimming took off 5 bases at V and 4 bases at J, with 19 bases between the two ends. The CDR3 sequence: CASSRYSLGPPDTQYF. The CDR3, as DNA: TGTGCCAGCAGCCGCTACAGTTTAGGGCCCCCAGATACGCAGTATTTT. Together with reference TRBV7-2 and TRBJ2-3, the CDR3 gives the full variable domain: GAGVSQSPSNKVTEKGKDVELRCDPISGHTALYWYRQSLGQGLEFLIYFQGNSAPDKSGLPSDRFSAERTGGSVSTLTIQRTQQEDSAVYLCASSRYSLGPPDTQYFGPGTRLTVL.

The chain employs TRBV19 and TRBJ2-5; D perhaps matches TRBD1 (6 bases). Trimming took 3 bases from V and 2 from J, leaving 10 bases between them. The CDR3 is 14 residues long. The V gene's germline CDR1 is LNHDA and CDR2 SQIVND (reference sequence). CDR3 region: CASSIAQGQETQYF. The CDR3 DNA is TGTGCCAGTAGTATCGCCCAGGGGCAAGAGACCCAGTACTTC.

This rearrangement joins TRBV19 to TRBJ2-2, with 8 bases that match TRBD1. The CDR3 has 17 amino acids. The V and J ends lost 1 base and 4 bases, in that order; junction bases with no gene match: 8. Germline lookup yields CDR1 LNHDA and CDR2 SQIVND (reference sequence). DNA for the CDR3: TGTGCCAGTAGTATAGGTCTTTACAGGGGGACCACCGGGGAGCTGTTTTTT. Residues: CASSIGLYRGTTGELFF.

The chain links TRBV19 to TRBJ1-2, with 8 nucleotides matching TRBD1. The CDR3 length is 13 residues. V shed 3 bases and J 8 bases; nucleotides not matched to a gene: 5. Germline CDR1 is LNHDA and CDR2 is SQIVND (reference sequence). The CDR3, as DNA: TGTGCCAGTAGTATCGGGACAGGACACGGCTACACCTTC. Its protein is CASSIGTGHGYTF.